A single sample is the source of the 23 T cell receptor beta chains below, sequenced in a study of regulatory T cells in long-lasting Graves disease. Arm-PCR of CDR3 regions and iRepertoire HTBI primers were the basis on which TCR beta libraries were built. TCRdb fed the multiplex PCR reads into MiXCR, producing one record per CDR3 protein. The sample shows fewer than 450,000 distinct CDR3 sequences, 23% of them seen only once. The time point here: persistent/refractory GD, antithyroid drugs over 5 years with positive TRAb. The TCR library used RNA extracted from PBMCs. Here the sequenced sample was peripheral blood mononuclear cells (PBMCs), taken when the disease was refractory, from a patient treated with antithyroid drugs. All receptors derive from a female donor with Graves disease.

The V and J genes are TRBV30 and TRBJ1-2; D is possibly TRBD1 (6 bases). Germline CDR1 reads GTSNPN; CDR2 reads SVGIG (reference sequence). The length of the CDR3 is 13 residues. Trimming left V 3 bases short and J 6 bases short, with 14 bases between. CDR3 sequence (DNA): TGTGCCTGGAGCGCGGGGGGGCGACATGGCTACACCTTC. Its protein product is CAWSAGGRHGYTF.

This clonotype is a singleton in its sample. The gene calls are TRBV24-1 and TRBJ2-1, with TRBD2 as a possible D gene (5 bases). This CDR3 is 16 amino acids long. Trimming left V 4 bases short and J 0 bases short, with 12 bases between. CDR1 is KGHDR and CDR2 is SFDVKD in the germline V gene. DNA for the CDR3: TGTGCCACCAGTGACCCGGGAAGAGGCTCCTACAATGAGCAGTTCTTC. As protein: CATSDPGRGSYNEQFF.

The table lists this clonotype with many counts. The V gene is TRBV2, the J gene TRBJ2-5; a weak D match, TRBD1 (6 bases). Trimming stripped 4 bases from V and 3 bases from J, with 15 bases between. The CDR3 extends over 15 amino acids. Germline CDR1 is SNHLY and CDR2 is FYNNEI. The CDR3 spells CASSARQGHEETQYF. The DNA for the CDR3 is TGTGCCAGCAGTGCTCGGCAGGGGCACGAAGAGACCCAGTACTTC. The full variable domain, rest sourced from reference TRBV2 and TRBJ2-5, is EPEVTQTPSHQVTQMGQEVILRCVPISNHLYFYWYRQILGQKVEFLVSFYNNEISEKSEIFDDQFSVERPDGSNFTLKIRSTKLEDSAMYFCASSARQGHEETQYFGPGTRLLVL.

This clonotype has at least ten counts. This chain links TRBV28 with TRBJ2-5, with a possible D match to TRBD2 (6 bases). Germline CDR1 MDHEN, CDR2 SYDVKM. The CDR3 contains 15 residues. Trimming left V 1 base short and J 7 bases short, with 16 bases between. The CDR3 reads CASSLSGQGGVTQYF. The CDR3 DNA follows: TGTGCCAGCAGTTTATCGGGGCAGGGAGGTGTGACCCAGTACTTC.

The rearrangement links TRBV2 to TRBJ2-5; 9 positions agree with TRBD1. This CDR3 has 14 amino acids. Germline-derived CDR1 and CDR2 are SNHLY and FYNNEI. V trimming: 6 bases; J trimming: 3 bases; junction bases outside the gene matches: 5. CDR3: CASSSGTGKETQYF. CDR3 bases: TGTGCCAGCAGCTCCGGGACAGGGAAAGAGACCCAGTACTTC.

This clonotype was seen a few times. The J gene is TRBJ2-6, the V gene TRBV10-3, with D possibly TRBD1 on 6 matching bases. The V gene's germline CDR1 is ENHRY and CDR2 SYGVKD. The ends were cut back, 7 bases at V and 2 bases at J, with 9 bases in the middle. The CDR3 runs to 14 residues. The CDR3 nucleotides are TGTGCCATCACCACAGGGACTGGGGCCAACGTCCTGACTTTC. Translated, it gives CAITTGTGANVLTF.

This clonotype was found many times. The CDR3 protein is CASSYDRGNSYEQYF. The CDR3 DNA follows: TGTGCCAGCAGCTATGACAGGGGAAACTCCTACGAGCAGTACTTC. This chain uses TRBV28 with TRBJ2-7, with TRBD1 identical over 8 bases. The CDR3 is 15 residues long. V lost 6 bases to trimming and J lost 0 bases; unmatched junction nucleotides: 7. Looked up from germline, CDR1 is MDHEN and CDR2 is SYDVKM.

This clonotype was picked up a small number of times. The genes are TRBV28 and TRBJ1-5; TRBD1 matches 8 bases. This CDR3 is 16 amino acids long. Germline CDR1 MDHEN, CDR2 SYDVKM. Trimming at V came to 5 bases and at J to 5 bases, leaving 11 bases not matched to a gene. The CDR3 nucleotides are TGTGCCAGCAGTCCGCGACGTTACAGGGGGGATCAGCCCCAGCATTTT. Translation: CASSPRRYRGDQPQHF.

In the case of this clonotype: A read error may be the cause here, since a much bigger clone is one base away. The rearrangement links TRBV27 to TRBJ1-5; no clear D gene. This CDR3 region has 13 residues. Looked up from germline, CDR1 is MNHEY and CDR2 is SMNVEV (reference sequence). The DNA of the CDR3 is TGTGCCAGCAGTATCCAAACAAATCAGCTCCAGCATTTT. Amino acid sequence: CASSIQTNQLQHF.

Comments on this clonotype: The junction does not match germline at one end; this may be a read error. The chain has TRBV20-1 and TRBJ2-5; 8 bases match TRBD1. The CDR3 is made up of 15 amino acids. CDR1 DFQATT and CDR2 SNEGSKA come from the germline V gene (reference sequence). CDR3 region: CSARGRTGKEETQCF. The CDR3 DNA follows: TGCAGTGCTAGAGGACGGACAGGGAAGGAAGAGACCCAGTGCTTC.

The chain links TRBV28 to TRBJ1-2; D gene uncertain. This CDR3 has 13 amino acids. Trimming took 7 bases from V and 0 from J, leaving 9 bases between them. CDR1 is MDHEN, CDR2 SYDVKM, per germline. The CDR3 sequence is CASTELANYGYTF. The CDR3 DNA is TGTGCCAGCACGGAATTAGCTAACTATGGCTACACCTTC.

This clonotype has just a few counts. V gene TRBV20-1 combines with J gene TRBJ1-4, with 9 bases aligning to TRBD1. The CDR3 is made up of 14 amino acids. Germline V gives CDR1 DFQATT, CDR2 SNEGSKA (reference sequence). Trimming took 3 bases from V and 9 from J; bases not matched to a gene: 8. The CDR3, as DNA: TGCAGTGCTAGGGAAGGGACAGGGACGCAAAAACTGTTTTTT. Protein sequence: CSAREGTGTQKLFF.

This clonotype was seen ten or more times. V is TRBV28 and J is TRBJ2-7, with 7 positions matching TRBD2. The CDR3 covers 14 residues. J was trimmed by 6 bases and V by 5 bases; bases with no gene match: 10. Looked up from germline, CDR1 is MDHEN and CDR2 is SYDVKM. CDR3 nucleotide sequence: TGTGCCAGCAGTGGGAGGGTGCTCCCCGCCGAGCAGTACTTC. This sequence encodes CASSGRVLPAEQYF. The whole variable domain, remainder taken from reference TRBV28 and TRBJ2-7, is DVKVTQSSRYLVKRTGEKVFLECVQDMDHENMFWYRQDPGLGLRLIYFSYDVKMKEKGDIPEGYSVSREKKERFSLILESASTNQTSMYLCASSGRVLPAEQYFGPGTRLTVT.

This clonotype was counted many times. This chain links TRBV7-9 with TRBJ2-7, with D perhaps given as TRBD1 or TRBD2 (5 bases each). Germline CDR1 reads SEHNR; CDR2 reads FQNEAQ (reference sequence). This CDR3 is 11 amino acids long. CDR3 in amino acids: CASRGTHEQYF. The DNA for the CDR3 is TGTGCTTCCAGAGGGACCCACGAGCAGTACTTC.

This chain links TRBV20-1 with TRBJ2-7, with TRBD2 matching over 12 bases. The CDR3 is 17 amino acids. Germline lookup yields CDR1 DFQATT and CDR2 SNEGSKA (reference sequence). The V segment lost 0 bases and the J segment 0 bases; nucleotides outside the gene matches: 6. The CDR3 DNA sequence: TGCAGTGCTAGAGATAGACTAGCGGGAGAAGGCTCCTACGAGCAGTACTTC. Translation: CSARDRLAGEGSYEQYF.

This clonotype was observed at least ten times. The rearrangement joins TRBV20-1 to TRBJ1-5; perhaps TRBD1 as D (5 bases). The germline CDR1 and CDR2 sequences are DFQATT and SNEGSKA (reference sequence). The CDR3 extends over 13 amino acids. Trimming pared 4 bases from V and 0 bases from J, leaving 7 bases between. CDR3 amino acids: CSAIGDSNQPQHF. In DNA, the CDR3 is TGCAGTGCTATAGGGGATAGCAATCAGCCCCAGCATTTT.

This clonotype was detected a few times. This sequence joins TRBV3-1 and TRBJ2-7, with 13 positions matching TRBD2. CDR1 is LGHDT and CDR2 is YNNKEL in the germline V gene (reference sequence). The CDR3 runs to 16 residues. V was clipped by 0 bases and J by 2 bases; unmatched bases: 1. This chain's CDR3 is CASSQEGLAGAYEQYF. The CDR3 DNA reads TGTGCCAGCAGCCAAGAAGGACTAGCGGGAGCCTACGAGCAGTACTTC.

This clonotype appeared a few times. The V gene is TRBV5-4, the J gene TRBJ1-1, with a possible D match to TRBD1 (5 bases). The V end was cut by 1 base, the J end by 1 base, with 11 bases between. Germline V lookup: CDR1 SGHNT, CDR2 YYREEE (reference sequence). This CDR3 is built from 15 residues. CDR3: CASSLIGGRNTEAFF. The DNA for the CDR3 is TGTGCCAGCAGCTTGATCGGGGGACGGAACACTGAAGCTTTCTTT.

The CDR3 here is CASSQVSAKNIQYF. In DNA form, the CDR3 reads TGTGCCAGCAGCCAAGTTTCGGCCAAAAACATTCAGTACTTC. The rearrangement links TRBV4-2 to TRBJ2-4; D is unresolved. The germline gives CDR1 LGHNA, CDR2 YNFKEQ. V was pared by 1 base and J by 1 base, with 5 bases between. The CDR3 is made up of 14 amino acids.

In its sample, this clonotype was seen many times. V gene TRBV2 combines with J gene TRBJ1-1; D is uncertain. The germline CDR1 and CDR2 sequences are SNHLY and FYNNEI. This CDR3 has 11 residues. Trimming pared 3 bases from V and 8 bases from J, leaving 7 bases between. As DNA, the CDR3 is TGTGCCAGCAGTGATCATGTGGAAGCTTTCTTT. The encoded protein is CASSDHVEAFF.

This clonotype was seen at least ten times. The chain couples TRBV7-8 to TRBJ2-5, with 7 nucleotides matching TRBD1. The CDR3 is made up of 15 amino acids. Per germline, CDR1 SGHVS and CDR2 FQNEAQ. The trim removed 4 bases at V and 10 bases at J, leaving 15 bases unmatched. The CDR3 DNA reads TGTGCCAGCAGCTCCGGACAGGTCCTTAATAGGGGCCAGTACTTC. As protein: CASSSGQVLNRGQYF. The full variable domain, completed using reference TRBV7-8 and TRBJ2-5, is GAGVSQSPRYKVAKRGQDVALRCDPISGHVSLFWYQQALGQGPEFLTYFQNEAQLDKSGLPSDRFFAERPEGSVSTLKIQRTQQEDSAVYLCASSSGQVLNRGQYFGPGTRLLVL.

The chain links TRBV6-2 or TRBV6-3 to TRBJ1-4; 10 positions match TRBD1. V lost 7 bases to trimming and J lost 7 bases; unmatched junction nucleotides: 3. CDR1 is MNHEY, CDR2 SVGEGT, per germline. The CDR3 loop spans 13 amino acids. The CDR3 region is CASKDRGSEKLFF. CDR3 DNA sequence: TGTGCCAGCAAGGACAGGGGGAGTGAAAAACTGTTTTTT.

This clonotype was observed many times. J is TRBJ2-5 and V is TRBV6-1; 14 nucleotides line up with TRBD2. V shed 4 bases and J 4 bases; nucleotides not matched to a gene: 2. CDR3 size: 15 residues. Germline CDR1 and CDR2: MNHNS and SASEGT. The CDR3 DNA is TGTGCCAGCAGTGCCGGACTAGCGGGAGGAGAGACCCAGTACTTC. Translating gives CASSAGLAGGETQYF.